This T cell receptor beta chain derives from a study of spatial heterogeneity in lung cancer. V shed 4 bases and J shed 5 bases, with 20 bases lying between them. CDR3 size: 15 residues. The germline gives CDR1 SQVTM, CDR2 ANQGSEA. This clonotype was detected ten times or more. Its antigen is unknown. Whole-study results and caveats: Tumors with more nonsynonymous mutations had more expanded intratumoral alpha and beta TCRs.

TCRdb ran MiXCR on the 5' RACE reads and lists one entry per CDR3 protein. The sample has approximately 3,400 distinct CDR3 sequences, about 9% seen once. The time point is: sample taken at primary tumor resection. The sample was lung tumor tissue, taken at surgery. The chain links TRBV29-1 to TRBJ2-5; possible D gene TRBD2, 5 bases. The sequence came from a male donor with early-stage non-small cell lung cancer. CDR3 sequence reads: CSVVWLGLWMETQYF. CDR3 sequence (DNA): TGCAGCGTTGTTTGGCTCGGACTTTGGATGGAGACCCAGTACTTC.